This T cell receptor beta chain was captured in a study of T cell responses to AZD1222 COVID-19 vaccine. Whole-study results and caveats: The CD4 TCRs associated with vaccination extended across spike and predominated at 160-218 and 743-854. Regions left unmutated in variants are reportedly the target of nearly half of spike-specific TCRs. Possibly, clonal diversity was underestimated; donors were largely white British and included more females.

The assay was immunoSEQ multiplex PCR, and TCRdb's table has in-frame clones only and misses some. The repertoire holds approximately 150,000 clones, with 75% to 90% as singletons. The ends were cut back, 5 bases at V and 3 bases at J, with 16 bases in the middle. Germline CDR1 is MDHEN and CDR2 is SYDVKM. CDR3 size: 16 residues. This clone was observed a few times. Its antigen is not known. The sample was peripheral blood, taken on day 0 of AZD1222 vaccination. This chain links TRBV28 with TRBJ2-2; D might be TRBD1 (5 bases). The sequence was obtained from an adult in good health. The CDR3 here is CASSPPTVWDTGELFF. CDR3 sequence (DNA): TGTGCCAGCAGTCCCCCGACAGTCTGGGACACCGGGGAGCTGTTTTTT.